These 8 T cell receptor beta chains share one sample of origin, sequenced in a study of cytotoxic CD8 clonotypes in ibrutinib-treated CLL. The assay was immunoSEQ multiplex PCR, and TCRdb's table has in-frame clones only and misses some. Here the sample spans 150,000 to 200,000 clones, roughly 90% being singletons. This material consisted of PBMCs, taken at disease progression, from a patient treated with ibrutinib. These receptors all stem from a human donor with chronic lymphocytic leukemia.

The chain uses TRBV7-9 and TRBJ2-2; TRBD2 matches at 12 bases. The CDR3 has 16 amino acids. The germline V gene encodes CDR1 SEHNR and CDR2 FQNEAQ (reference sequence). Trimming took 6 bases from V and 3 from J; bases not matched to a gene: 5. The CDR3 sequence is CASSTRLAGDTGELFF. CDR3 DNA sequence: TGTGCCAGCAGTACACGACTAGCGGGGGACACCGGGGAGCTGTTTTTT.

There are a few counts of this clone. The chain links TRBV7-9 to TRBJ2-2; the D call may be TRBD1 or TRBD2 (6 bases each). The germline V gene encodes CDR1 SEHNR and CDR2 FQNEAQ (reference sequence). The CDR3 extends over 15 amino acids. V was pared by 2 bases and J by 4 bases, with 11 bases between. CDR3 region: CASSLSGASTGELFF. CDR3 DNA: TGTGCCAGCAGCTTATCGGGGGCCTCCACCGGGGAGCTGTTTTTT.

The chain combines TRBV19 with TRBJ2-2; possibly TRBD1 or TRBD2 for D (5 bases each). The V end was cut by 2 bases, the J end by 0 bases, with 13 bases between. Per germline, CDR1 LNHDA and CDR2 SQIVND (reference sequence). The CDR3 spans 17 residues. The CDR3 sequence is CASSIRLGPPNTGELFF. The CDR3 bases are TGTGCCAGTAGTATAAGATTGGGACCTCCGAACACCGGGGAGCTGTTTTTT. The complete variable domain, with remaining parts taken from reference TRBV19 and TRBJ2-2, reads DGGITQSPKYLFRKEGQNVTLSCEQNLNHDAMYWYRQDPGQGLRLIYYSQIVNDFQKGDIAEGYSVSREKKESFPLTVTSAQKNPTAFYLCASSIRLGPPNTGELFFGEGSRLTVL.

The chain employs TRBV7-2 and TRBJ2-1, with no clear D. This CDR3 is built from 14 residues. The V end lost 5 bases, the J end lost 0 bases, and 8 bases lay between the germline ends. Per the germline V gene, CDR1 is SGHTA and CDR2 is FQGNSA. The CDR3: CASSLHVSYNEQFF. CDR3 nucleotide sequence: TGTGCCAGCAGCCTGCACGTCTCCTACAATGAGCAGTTCTTC.

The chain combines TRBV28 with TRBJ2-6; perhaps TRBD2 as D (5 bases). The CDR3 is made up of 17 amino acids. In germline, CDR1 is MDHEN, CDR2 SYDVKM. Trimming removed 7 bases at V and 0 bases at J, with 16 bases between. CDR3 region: CASKGELVISGANVLTF. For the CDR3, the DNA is TGTGCCAGCAAGGGAGAACTAGTAATCTCTGGGGCCAACGTCCTGACTTTC.

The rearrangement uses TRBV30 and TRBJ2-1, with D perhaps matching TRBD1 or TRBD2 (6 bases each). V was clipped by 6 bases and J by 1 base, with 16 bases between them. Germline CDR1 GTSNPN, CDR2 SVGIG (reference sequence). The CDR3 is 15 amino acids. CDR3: CACPSQGRSYNEQFF. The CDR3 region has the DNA TGTGCCTGTCCTTCCCAGGGGAGGTCCTACAATGAGCAGTTCTTC.

The CDR3 loop is CASRAGTGVLPYEQYF. The CDR3 DNA follows: TGTGCCAGCAGGGCCGGGACAGGGGTGCTACCTTACGAGCAGTACTTC. The gene calls are TRBV7-9 and TRBJ2-7, with 10 bases aligning to TRBD1. J gave up 4 bases and V 6 bases, and 12 bases lay outside the gene matches. Germline CDR1 SEHNR, CDR2 FQNEAQ (reference sequence). This CDR3 spans 16 amino acids.

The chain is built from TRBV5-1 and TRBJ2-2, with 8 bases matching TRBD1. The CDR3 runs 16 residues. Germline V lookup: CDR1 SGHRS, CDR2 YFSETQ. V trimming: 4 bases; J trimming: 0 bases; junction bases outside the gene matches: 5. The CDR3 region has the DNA TGCGCCAGCAGCATCGGGACAGGACCGAACACCGGGGAGCTGTTTTTT. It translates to CASSIGTGPNTGELFF.